This T cell receptor beta chain was observed in a study of immune characteristics of hereditary and idiopathic chronic pancreatitis. Regarding the research as a whole: The study profiled local pancreatic immune cells and TCRbeta repertoires in hereditary and idiopathic chronic pancreatitis compared with control organ donor pancreases. TCRbeta sequencing was performed on four or five control pancreases, roughly seven hereditary chronic pancreatitis pancreases and roughly 6 idiopathic chronic pancreatitis pancreases. Minimal in vitro experimental manipulation of pancreas-infiltrating T cells was the reason the gDNA-based approach was selected.

The library was obtained by the immunoSEQ multiplex PCR assay. From pancreatic genomic DNA, the TCRbeta CDR3 region and adjacent sequences were amplified and sequenced. The paper's processing steps were these. Repertoire diversity was assessed as a mean normalized Shannon-Wiener index, and productive clonality and productive rearrangement counts were also measured. The nonparametric Mann-Whitney U test was used to compare repertoire metrics between the control and chronic pancreatitis groups. Shared clonotypes were defined as CDR3beta sequences with identical amino acid composition and length across subjects. TCRdb limited this immuneACCESS table to in-frame rearrangements with V and J called. A share of clones is missing; checked studies link under half to unresolved V genes, and the rest is unexplained. The D gene and trimming were derived from the DNA, and the V and J assignments and clone size from that table. Present in this sample are more than 8,500 clones, roughly 80% of which were seen just once. Together, the top ten hold 12% to 15% of the sample.

Chronic pancreatitis pancreas tissue was obtained from patients undergoing total pancreatectomy with islet autotransplantation (TPIAT). Included chronic pancreatitis patients had no known history of diabetes. For TCRbeta sequencing, genomic DNA was extracted directly from bulk pancreas tissue without sorting T cells. No particular cause of disease was identified in the patients with idiopathic chronic pancreatitis. Pancreas tissues from patients and organ donors were collected consecutively at two US centers. From cysteine to phenylalanine, the CDR3 is 14 amino acids long. The only DNA kept is the CDR3, 42 bases in frame from the first base. A distance of 9 bases separates the germline ends of V and J, which lose 2 bases and 7 bases respectively. The germline V gene gives CDR1 as WSHSY and CDR2 as SAAADI. Paper-wide results and their limitations: Among roughly 13 chronic pancreatitis patients, higher numbers of productive TCR rearrangements went along with higher disease severity scores, showing a positive correlation. The study did not include chronic pancreatitis caused by alcohol use. Vbeta-Jbeta gene family usage, including TRBV10, TRBV19, TRBV23 and TRBV5, differed between hereditary and idiopathic chronic pancreatitis. Compared with controls, both chronic pancreatitis groups had significantly higher TCRbeta repertoire diversity and lower clonality. Because patient tissue could be obtained only at the time of TPIAT, differences in disease duration may have affected the immune findings.

As for this clone: Its antigen has not been determined. It has no much larger one-base neighbor in the sample; base qualities were not kept.

The source is a human donor with chronic pancreatitis. The sequence links TRBV10-2 to TRBJ1-6, with no reliable assignment of the D segment. Input material: pancreas tissue with idiopathic chronic pancreatitis. Explained via the paper, the cell subset or site label denotes: chronic pancreatitis without an identified cause. The CDR3 amino acid sequence is: CASSEPSGNSPLHF. The DNA sequence is as follows: TGCGCCAGCAGTGAGCCTTCAGGCAATTCACCCCTCCACTTT.